The rows below give T cell receptor beta chains drawn from one sample of a study of T cells in Graves' hyperthyroidism and ophthalmopathy. MiXCR, applied by TCRdb to the multiplex PCR reads, yields one record per CDR3 protein. Of over 500,000 distinct CDR3 sequences in the sample, 15% to 20% are singletons; the top ten hold about 29%. Sequenced: blood. The receptors originated from a woman under 40 with Graves' ophthalmopathy. The CDR3 runs from the conserved cysteine through the conserved F or W. D genes are given only for firm matches. Some rows mark clone size as missing; the rest say once, few, many or name a class of expanded clone.

clone size	D gene	J gene	V gene	CDR3 DNA	CDR3 protein
many	TRBD2	TRBJ2-1	TRBV30	TGTGCCTGGACATGGGGGGAGGGCCTTTATTCAAGAGGCAATGAGCAGTTCTTC	CAWTWGEGLYSRGNEQFF
many	TRBD2	TRBJ2-3	TRBV20-1	TGCAGTGCTCCGGGCCTTAGCGGGATTAGCTTCGATACGCAGTATTTT	CSAPGLSGISFDTQYF
many	-	TRBJ2-7	TRBV7-2	TGTGCCAGCGGGATGAGGGGTTCCTCCCCCTACGAGCAGTACTTC	CASGMRGSSPYEQYF
-	TRBD2	TRBJ2-3	TRBV19	TGTGCCAGTAGTAGCGGACAGGGACTAGCGAGAGTAAATACGCAGTATTTT	CASSSGQGLARVNTQYF
few	-	TRBJ2-1	TRBV18	TGTGCCAGCTCACCAGCCTTATTAAGCTCCTACAATGAGCAGTTCTTC	CASSPALLSSYNEQFF
few	TRBD2	TRBJ2-7	TRBV7-9	TGTGCCAGCAACTTTAACCCGGGACTAGCGGGAGGGCCTGACGAGCAGTACTTC	CASNFNPGLAGGPDEQYF
few	-	TRBJ2-3	TRBV29-1	TGCAGCGTGGCAGGGAATACGCAGTATTTT	CSVAGNTQYF
-	-	TRBJ2-2	TRBV6-2/TRBV6-3	TGTGCCAGCATCCTTGCGGGCCATTTGGGCGGGGAGCTGTTTTTT	CASILAGHLGGELFF
-	TRBD2	TRBJ2-1	TRBV19	TGTGCCAGTACCCCGCGGCGGGAGGGTGAGCAGTTCTTC	CASTPRREGEQFF
few	-	TRBJ2-1	TRBV19	TGTGCCAGTAGTCAAACTGGACAGCCGGAGCAGTTCTTC	CASSQTGQPEQFF